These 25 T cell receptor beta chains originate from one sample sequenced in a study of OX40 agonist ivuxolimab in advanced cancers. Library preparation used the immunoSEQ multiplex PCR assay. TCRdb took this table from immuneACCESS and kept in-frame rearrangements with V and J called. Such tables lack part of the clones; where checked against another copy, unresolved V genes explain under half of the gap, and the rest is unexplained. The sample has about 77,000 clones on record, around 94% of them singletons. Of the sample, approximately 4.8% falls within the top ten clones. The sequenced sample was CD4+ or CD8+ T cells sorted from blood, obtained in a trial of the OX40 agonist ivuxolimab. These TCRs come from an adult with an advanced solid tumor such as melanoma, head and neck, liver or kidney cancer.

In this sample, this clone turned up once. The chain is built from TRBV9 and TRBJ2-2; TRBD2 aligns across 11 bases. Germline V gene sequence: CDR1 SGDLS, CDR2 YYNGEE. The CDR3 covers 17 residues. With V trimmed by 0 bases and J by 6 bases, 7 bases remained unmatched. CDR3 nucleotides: TGTGCCAGCAGCGTAGGGAGAGTACTAGCGGGAGCCGGGGAGCTGTTTTTT. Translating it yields CASSVGRVLAGAGELFF. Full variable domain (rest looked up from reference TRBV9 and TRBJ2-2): DSGVTQTPKHLITATGQRVTLRCSPRSGDLSVYWYQQSLDQGLQFLIQYYNGEERAKGNILERFSAQQFPDLHSELNLSSLELGDSALYFCASSVGRVLAGAGELFFGEGSRLTVL.

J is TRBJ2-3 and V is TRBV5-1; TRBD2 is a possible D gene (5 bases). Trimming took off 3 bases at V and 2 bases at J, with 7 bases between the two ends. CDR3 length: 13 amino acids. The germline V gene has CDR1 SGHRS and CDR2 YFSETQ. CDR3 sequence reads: CASSSGITDTQYF. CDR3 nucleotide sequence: TGCGCCAGCAGCTCGGGGATCACAGATACGCAGTATTTT.

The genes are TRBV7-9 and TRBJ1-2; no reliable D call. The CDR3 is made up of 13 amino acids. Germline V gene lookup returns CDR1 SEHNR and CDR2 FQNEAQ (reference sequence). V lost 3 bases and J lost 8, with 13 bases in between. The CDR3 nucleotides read TGTGCCAGCAGCTTTCCATCCCAATTCGGCTACACCTTC. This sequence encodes CASSFPSQFGYTF.

Written as DNA, the CDR3 is TGTGCCAGCAAAAAGCCCGGGGGTACCGGGGAGCTGTTTTTT. Residues: CASKKPGGTGELFF. This rearrangement joins TRBV6-5 to TRBJ2-2; tentative D call: TRBD2 (6 bases). The V gene's germline CDR1 is MNHEY and CDR2 SVGAGI. The V gene lost 7 bases and the J gene lost 5 bases, with 14 bases spanning the gap. CDR3 length: 14 residues.

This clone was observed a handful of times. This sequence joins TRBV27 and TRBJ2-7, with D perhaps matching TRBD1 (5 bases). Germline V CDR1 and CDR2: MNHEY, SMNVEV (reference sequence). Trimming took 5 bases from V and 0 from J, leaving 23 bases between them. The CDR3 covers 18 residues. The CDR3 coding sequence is TGTGCCAGCAGTCGATATGCCGTCGTAGGGGCCTCCTCCTACGAGCAGTACTTC. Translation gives CASSRYAVVGASSYEQYF.

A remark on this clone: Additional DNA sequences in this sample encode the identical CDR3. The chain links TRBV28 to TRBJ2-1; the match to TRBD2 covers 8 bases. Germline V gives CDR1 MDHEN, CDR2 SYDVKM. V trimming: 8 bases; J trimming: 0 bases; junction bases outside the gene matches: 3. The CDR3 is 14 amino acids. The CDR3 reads CASGSGSSYNEQFF. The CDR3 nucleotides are TGTGCCAGCGGCAGCGGGAGCTCCTACAATGAGCAGTTCTTC.

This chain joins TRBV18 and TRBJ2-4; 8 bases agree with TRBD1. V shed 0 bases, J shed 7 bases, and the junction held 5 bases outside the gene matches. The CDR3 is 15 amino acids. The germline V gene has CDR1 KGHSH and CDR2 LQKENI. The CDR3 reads CASSPPRQGTNIQYF. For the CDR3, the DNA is TGTGCCAGCTCACCACCGCGACAGGGGACGAACATTCAGTACTTC.

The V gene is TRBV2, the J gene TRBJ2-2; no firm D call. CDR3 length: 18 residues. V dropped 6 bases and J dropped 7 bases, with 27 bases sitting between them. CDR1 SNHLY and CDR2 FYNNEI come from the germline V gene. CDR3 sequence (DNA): TGTGCCAGCAGGGTTCCGTCGGGCGCCCGGAGAATAGGCGGGGAGCTGTTTTTT. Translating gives CASRVPSGARRIGGELFF.

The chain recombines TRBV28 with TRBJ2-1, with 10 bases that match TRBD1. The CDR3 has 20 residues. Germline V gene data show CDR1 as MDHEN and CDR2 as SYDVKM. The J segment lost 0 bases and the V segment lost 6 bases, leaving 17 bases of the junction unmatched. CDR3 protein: CASRPGQGVGGTDSYNEQFF. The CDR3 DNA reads TGTGCCAGCAGACCAGGACAGGGGGTAGGCGGGACTGACTCCTACAATGAGCAGTTCTTC.

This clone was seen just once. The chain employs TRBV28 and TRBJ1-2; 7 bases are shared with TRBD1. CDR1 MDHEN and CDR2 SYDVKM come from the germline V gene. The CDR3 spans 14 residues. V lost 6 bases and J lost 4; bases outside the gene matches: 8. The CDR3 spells CASRPPGQAYGYTF. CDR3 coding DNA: TGTGCCAGCAGGCCCCCAGGACAGGCCTATGGCTACACCTTC.

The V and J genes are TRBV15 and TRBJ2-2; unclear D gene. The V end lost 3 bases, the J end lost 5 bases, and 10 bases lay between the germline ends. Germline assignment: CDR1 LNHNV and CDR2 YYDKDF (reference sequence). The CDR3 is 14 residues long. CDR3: CATSRPTLTGELFF. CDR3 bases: TGTGCCACCAGCAGGCCGACTTTGACCGGGGAGCTGTTTTTT. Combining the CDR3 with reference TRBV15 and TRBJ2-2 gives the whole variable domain DAMVIQNPRYQVTQFGKPVTLSCSQTLNHNVMYWYQQKSSQAPKLLFHYYDKDFNNEADTPDNFQSRRPNTSFCFLDIRSPGLGDTAMYLCATSRPTLTGELFFGEGSRLTVL.

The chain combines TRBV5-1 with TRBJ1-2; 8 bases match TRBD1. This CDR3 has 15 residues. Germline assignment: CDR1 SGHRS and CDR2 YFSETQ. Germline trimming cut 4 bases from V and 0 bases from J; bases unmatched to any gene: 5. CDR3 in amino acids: CASSIQGGSNYGYTF. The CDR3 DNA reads TGCGCCAGCAGCATACAGGGGGGGTCTAACTATGGCTACACCTTC.

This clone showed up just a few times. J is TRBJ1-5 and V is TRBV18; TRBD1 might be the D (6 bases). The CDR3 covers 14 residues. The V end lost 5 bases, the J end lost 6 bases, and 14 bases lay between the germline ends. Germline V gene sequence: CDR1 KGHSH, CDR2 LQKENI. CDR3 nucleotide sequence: TGTGCCAGCTCATCAACAGGGAAAGGTCAGCCCCAGCATTTT. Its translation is CASSSTGKGQPQHF. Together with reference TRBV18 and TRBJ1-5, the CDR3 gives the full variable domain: NAGVMQNPRHLVRRRGQEARLRCSPMKGHSHVYWYRQLPEEGLKFMVYLQKENIIDESGMPKERFSAEFPKEGPSILRIQQVVRGDSAAYFCASSSTGKGQPQHFGDGTRLSIL.

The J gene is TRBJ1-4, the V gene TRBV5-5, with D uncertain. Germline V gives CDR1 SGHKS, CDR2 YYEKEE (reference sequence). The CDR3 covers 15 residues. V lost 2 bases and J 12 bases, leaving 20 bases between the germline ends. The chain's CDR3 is CASSFGLGPTTQLFF. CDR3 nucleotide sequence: TGTGCCAGCAGCTTTGGTCTAGGACCGACTACCCAACTGTTTTTT.

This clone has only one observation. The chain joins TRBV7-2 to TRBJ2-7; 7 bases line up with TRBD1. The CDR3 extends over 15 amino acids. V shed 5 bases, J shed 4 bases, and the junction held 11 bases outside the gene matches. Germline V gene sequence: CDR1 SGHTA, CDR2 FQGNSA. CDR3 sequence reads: CASSLRTGGGYEQYF. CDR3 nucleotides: TGTGCCAGCAGCCTAAGGACAGGCGGCGGGTACGAGCAGTACTTC.

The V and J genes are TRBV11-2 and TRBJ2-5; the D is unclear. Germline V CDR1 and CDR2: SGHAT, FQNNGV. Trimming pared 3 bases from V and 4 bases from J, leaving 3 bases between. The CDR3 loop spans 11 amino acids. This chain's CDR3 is CASSFGETQYF. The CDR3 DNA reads TGTGCCAGCAGCTTTGGAGAGACCCAGTACTTC. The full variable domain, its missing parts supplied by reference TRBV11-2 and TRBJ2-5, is EAGVAQSPRYKIIEKRQSVAFWCNPISGHATLYWYQQILGQGPKLLIQFQNNGVVDDSQLPKDRFSAERLKGVDSTLKIQPAKLEDSAVYLCASSFGETQYFGPGTRLLVL.

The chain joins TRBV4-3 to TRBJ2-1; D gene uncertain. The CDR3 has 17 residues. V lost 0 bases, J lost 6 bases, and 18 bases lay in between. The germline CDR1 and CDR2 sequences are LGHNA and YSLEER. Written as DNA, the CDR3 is TGCGCCAGCAGCCAAGATCTTGGTGGCGGCAAATTCAATGAGCAGTTCTTC. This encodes CASSQDLGGGKFNEQFF.

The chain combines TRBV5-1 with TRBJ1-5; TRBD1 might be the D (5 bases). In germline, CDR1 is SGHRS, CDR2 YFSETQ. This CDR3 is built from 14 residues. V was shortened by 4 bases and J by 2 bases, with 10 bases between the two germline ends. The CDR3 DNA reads TGCGCCAGCAGCGCGGGGCAGGGCAATCAGCCCCAGCATTTT. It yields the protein CASSAGQGNQPQHF.

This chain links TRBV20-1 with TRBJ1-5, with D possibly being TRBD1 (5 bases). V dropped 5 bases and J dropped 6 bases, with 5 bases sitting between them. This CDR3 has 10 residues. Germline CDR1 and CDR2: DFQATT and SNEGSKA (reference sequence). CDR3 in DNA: TGCAGTGCTCAGGGTCAGCCCCAGCATTTT. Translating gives CSAQGQPQHF.

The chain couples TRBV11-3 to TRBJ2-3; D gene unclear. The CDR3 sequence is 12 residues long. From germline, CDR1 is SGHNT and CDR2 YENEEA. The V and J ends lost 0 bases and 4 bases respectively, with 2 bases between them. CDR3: CASSLDSDTQYF. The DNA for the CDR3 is TGTGCCAGCAGCTTAGATTCAGATACGCAGTATTTT.

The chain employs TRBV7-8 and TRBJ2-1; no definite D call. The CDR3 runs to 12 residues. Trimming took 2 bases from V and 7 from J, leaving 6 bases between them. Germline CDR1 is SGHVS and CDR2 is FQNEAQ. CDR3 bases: TGTGCCAGCAGCTTATCCCGGAATGAGCAGTTCTTC. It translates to CASSLSRNEQFF.

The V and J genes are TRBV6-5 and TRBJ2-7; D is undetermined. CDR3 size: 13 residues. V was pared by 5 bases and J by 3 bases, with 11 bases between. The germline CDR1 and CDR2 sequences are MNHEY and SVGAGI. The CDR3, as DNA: TGTGCCAGCAGTACCTATGGAGTCTACGAGCAGTACTTC. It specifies CASSTYGVYEQYF.

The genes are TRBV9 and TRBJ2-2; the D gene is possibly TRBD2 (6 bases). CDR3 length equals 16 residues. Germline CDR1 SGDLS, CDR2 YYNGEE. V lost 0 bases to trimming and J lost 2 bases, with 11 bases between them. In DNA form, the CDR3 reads TGTGCCAGCAGCGTAGGTGTAGCGGCCAACACCGGGGAGCTGTTTTTT. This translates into CASSVGVAANTGELFF.

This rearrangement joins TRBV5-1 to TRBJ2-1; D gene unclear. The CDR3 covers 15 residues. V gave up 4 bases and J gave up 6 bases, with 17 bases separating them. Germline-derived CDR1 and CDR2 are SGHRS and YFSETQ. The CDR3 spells CASSASPRLVNEQFF. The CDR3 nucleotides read TGCGCCAGCAGCGCGTCTCCGAGGCTGGTCAATGAGCAGTTCTTC.

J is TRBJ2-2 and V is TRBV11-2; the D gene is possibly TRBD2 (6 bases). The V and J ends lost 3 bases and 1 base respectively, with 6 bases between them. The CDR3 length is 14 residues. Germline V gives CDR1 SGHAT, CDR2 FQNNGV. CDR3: CASSLGLNTGELFF. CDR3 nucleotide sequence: TGTGCCAGCAGCTTGGGACTGAACACCGGGGAGCTGTTTTTT.